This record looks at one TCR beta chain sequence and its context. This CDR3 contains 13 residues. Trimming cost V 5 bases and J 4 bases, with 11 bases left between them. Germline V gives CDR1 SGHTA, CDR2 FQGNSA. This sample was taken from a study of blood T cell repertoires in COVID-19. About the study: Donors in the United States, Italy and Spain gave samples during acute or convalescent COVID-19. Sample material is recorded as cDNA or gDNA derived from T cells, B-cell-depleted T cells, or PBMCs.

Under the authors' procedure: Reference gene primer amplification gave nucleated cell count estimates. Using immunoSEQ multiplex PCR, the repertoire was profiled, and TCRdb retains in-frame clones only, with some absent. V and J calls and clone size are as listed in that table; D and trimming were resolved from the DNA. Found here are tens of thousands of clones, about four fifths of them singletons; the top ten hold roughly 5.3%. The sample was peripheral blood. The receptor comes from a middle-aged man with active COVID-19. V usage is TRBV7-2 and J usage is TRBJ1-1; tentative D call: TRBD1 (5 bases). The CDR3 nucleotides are TGTGCCAGCAGCACCAGGGTCCCCACTGAAGCTTTCTTT. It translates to CASSTRVPTEAFF.